This TCR beta chain is drawn from a study of control samples from healthy donors and cancer patients. TCRdb's table, derived via immunoSEQ multiplex PCR, lists solely in-frame clones and lacks some. Of around 120,000 clones listed, 93% were seen once; the top ten hold 2% to 3%. This receptor was obtained from a man in his thirties or forties in good health. The sequencing sample was made of blood.

This CDR3 is CASSYYSEEQFF. In DNA form, the CDR3 reads TGTGCCAGCAGCTATTACTCCGAGGAGCAGTTCTTC. The chain couples TRBV5-4 to TRBJ2-1; D not resolved. CDR3 size: 12 residues. Trimming cost V 3 bases and J 10 bases, with 11 bases left between them. Germline CDR1 is SGHNT and CDR2 is YYREEE (reference sequence).